This entry features one T cell receptor (beta chain) sequence. Its antigen remains unidentified. The V end was cut by 0 bases, the J end by 0 bases, with 9 bases between. The CDR3 extends over 15 amino acids. Per the germline V gene, CDR1 is DFQATT and CDR2 is SNEGSKA (reference sequence). The data derive from a study of blood T cells in healthy people across ages. Overall study findings and caveats: More naive CD4+ cells and higher diversity were found in long-lived than in aged donors. Older age went with lower TCR beta diversity per million T cells, in a roughly linear way.

Total RNA extracted from each sample amounted to at least 6 micrograms. A second 7 to 11 cycle PCR used barcoded and J-beta primers. TCRdb re-called the 5' RACE reads through MiXCR, storing one row per CDR3 protein. There are around 700,000 distinct CDR3 sequences in the sample; approximately 25% occur only once, and around 9.2% lies in the top ten. The sample also formed part of further work on T cells of mothers and their children.

The TCR originated in a boy between 5 and 17 years old in good health. Sequencing was performed on blood. The V gene is TRBV20-1, the J gene TRBJ2-1; no clear D. The chain's CDR3 is CSAREQWSSYNEQFF. CDR3 nucleotide sequence: TGCAGTGCTAGAGAACAGTGGAGCTCCTACAATGAGCAGTTCTTC.